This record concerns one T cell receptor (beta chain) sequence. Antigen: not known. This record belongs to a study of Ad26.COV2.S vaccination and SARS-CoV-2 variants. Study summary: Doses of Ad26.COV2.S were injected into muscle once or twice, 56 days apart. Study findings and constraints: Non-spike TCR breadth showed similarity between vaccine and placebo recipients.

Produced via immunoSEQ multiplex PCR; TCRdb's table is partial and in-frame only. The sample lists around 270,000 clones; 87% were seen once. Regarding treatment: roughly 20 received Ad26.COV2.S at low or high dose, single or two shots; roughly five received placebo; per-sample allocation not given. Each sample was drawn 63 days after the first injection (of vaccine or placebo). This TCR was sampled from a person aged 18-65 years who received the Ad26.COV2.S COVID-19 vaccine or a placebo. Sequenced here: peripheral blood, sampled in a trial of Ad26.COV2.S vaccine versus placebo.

CDR3 region: CASSVDRGADTQYF. DNA for the CDR3: TGTGCCAGCAGCGTGGACAGGGGCGCAGATACGCAGTATTTT. The V and J genes are TRBV7-9 and TRBJ2-3; 9 bases map to TRBD1. The CDR3 consists of 14 residues. V dropped 5 bases and J dropped 4; count of bases not matched to a gene: 4. CDR1 SEHNR and CDR2 FQNEAQ come from the germline V gene (reference sequence).